One TCR beta chain is described in this entry. This specimen comes from a study of blood T cell repertoires in COVID-19. TCRdb's copy holds only in-frame clones and misses some; the assay was immunoSEQ multiplex PCR. Found here are 650,000 to 800,000 clones, about 87% of them singletons; the top ten hold over 0.2%. V was trimmed by 5 bases and J by 4 bases, leaving 23 bases between them. The germline gives CDR1 SSHAT, CDR2 FNYEAQ (reference sequence). The CDR3 covers 17 residues. The TCR was taken from a woman in her late teens or twenties with acute or convalescent COVID-19. V usage is TRBV7-7 and J usage is TRBJ2-5; TRBD2 is a possible D gene (7 bases). Sequenced: peripheral blood. This chain's CDR3 is CASSKMPTGGGGETQYF. In nucleotides, the CDR3 is TGTGCCAGCAGCAAAATGCCGACGGGGGGCGGGGGAGAGACCCAGTACTTC.